The 14 T cell receptor beta chains below come from one sample, sequenced in a study of blood T cell repertoires in COVID-19. Profiling relied on immunoSEQ multiplex PCR, and the TCRdb table lists in-frame clones only, not all of them. The sample has about 260,000 clones, 85% to 90% seen once. Material: peripheral blood. The receptor set was obtained from a woman in her thirties or forties with acute or convalescent COVID-19.

This clone was picked up a small number of times. The V gene is TRBV19, the J gene TRBJ1-3; D ambiguous. Germline V gene data show CDR1 as LNHDA and CDR2 as SQIVND (reference sequence). CDR3 length: 16 residues. V was trimmed by 5 bases and J by 0 bases, leaving 14 bases between them. The CDR3 bases are TGTGCCAGTAGTTCCCTAGACGGCGTCTCTGGAAACACCATATATTTT. Protein: CASSSLDGVSGNTIYF.

V usage is TRBV19 and J usage is TRBJ1-4; D gene uncertain. Per the germline V gene, CDR1 is LNHDA and CDR2 is SQIVND (reference sequence). This CDR3 is built from 14 residues. The ends were cut back, 5 bases at V and 9 bases at J, with 16 bases in the middle. CDR3 in DNA: TGTGCCAGTAGTGCCCCGCGGCCTTTGAAAAAACTGTTTTTT. It codes for CASSAPRPLKKLFF.

The V and J genes are TRBV21-1 and TRBJ1-1; the D call of TRBD1 is as the table states it, not checked on the DNA. TRBV21-1 corresponds to a pseudogene. The CDR3 sequence is 18 residues long. DNA for the CDR3: TGTGCCAGCAGCGACAGAACGACAGGGGCGCTAAAGGACACTGAAGCTTTCTTT. It yields the protein CASSDRTTGALKDTEAFF.

This chain uses TRBV29-1 with TRBJ2-3; 8 nucleotides line up with TRBD2. The CDR3 runs 13 residues. Looked up from germline, CDR1 is SQVTM and CDR2 is ANQGSEA. Germline trimming cut 0 bases from V and 6 bases from J; bases unmatched to any gene: 2. The CDR3 loop is CSVEDGGVDTQYF. The CDR3 nucleotides read TGCAGCGTTGAAGACGGGGGGGTTGATACGCAGTATTTT.

This clone was detected once. The chain combines TRBV2 with TRBJ1-1; D gene ambiguous. The V end was cut by 7 bases, the J end by 0 bases, with 9 bases between. The germline gives CDR1 SNHLY, CDR2 FYNNEI. The CDR3 loop spans 13 amino acids. The CDR3 reads CASTLTLNTEAFF. The CDR3 DNA is TGTGCCAGCACCCTGACACTGAACACTGAAGCTTTCTTT.

This clone was detected a few times. The rearrangement joins TRBV27 to TRBJ1-5, with D tentatively TRBD1 (5 bases). Trimming pared 4 bases from V and 4 bases from J, leaving 17 bases between. CDR1 and CDR2 (germline): MNHEY, SMNVEV (reference sequence). The CDR3 has 16 amino acids. The chain's CDR3 is CASSSGVAGYNQPQHF. CDR3 in DNA: TGTGCCAGCAGTTCCGGAGTGGCAGGGTATAATCAGCCCCAGCATTTT.

The rearrangement uses TRBV6-5 and TRBJ2-2, with unresolved D. CDR1 is MNHEY and CDR2 is SVGAGI in the germline V gene. The CDR3 is 14 amino acids. Trimming cost V 4 bases and J 2 bases, with 8 bases left between them. The CDR3 here is CASSSYRNTGELFF. DNA for the CDR3: TGTGCCAGCAGTTCCTACAGAAACACCGGGGAGCTGTTTTTT.

Only one count was recorded for this clone. V and J are TRBV9 and TRBJ1-2; 10 bases are shared with TRBD1. V was clipped by 5 bases and J by 1 base; unmatched bases: 2. The CDR3 length is 14 residues. In germline, CDR1 is SGDLS, CDR2 YYNGEE. The CDR3 DNA sequence: TGTGCCAGCAGTCGGACAGGGGGTAACTATGGCTACACCTTC. Its translation is CASSRTGGNYGYTF.

V and J are TRBV7-6 and TRBJ1-1; D possibly corresponds to TRBD1 (6 bases). V was pared by 0 bases and J by 5 bases, with 13 bases between. Germline CDR1 is SGHVS and CDR2 is FNYEAQ. This CDR3 contains 15 residues. CDR3 protein: CASSLAAGARTEAFF. CDR3 bases: TGTGCCAGCAGCTTAGCAGCGGGGGCCCGAACTGAAGCTTTCTTT.

The chain employs TRBV10-3 and TRBJ2-5; 9 nucleotides agree with TRBD2. The germline V gene has CDR1 ENHRY and CDR2 SYGVKD. The CDR3 is made up of 16 amino acids. J gave up 5 bases and V 3 bases, and 10 bases lay outside the gene matches. Here the CDR3 DNA reads TGTGCCATCAGTGACCCACTAGAGCGGGGGGCTGAGACCCAGTACTTC. Residues: CAISDPLERGAETQYF.

V gene TRBV9 combines with J gene TRBJ1-1; 7 nucleotides align to TRBD1. The CDR3 has 17 amino acids. V dropped 1 base and J dropped 0; count of bases not matched to a gene: 9. From germline, CDR1 is SGDLS and CDR2 YYNGEE. CDR3 coding DNA: TGTGCCAGCAGCGTAACCTGGGACAGCTCCATGAACACTGAAGCTTTCTTT. Encoded protein: CASSVTWDSSMNTEAFF.

V is TRBV6-5 and J is TRBJ1-6; D unclear. Trimming took 2 bases from V and 0 from J, leaving 8 bases between them. Germline V gene sequence: CDR1 MNHEY, CDR2 SVGAGI. The CDR3 has 16 amino acids. The CDR3 loop reads CASSYESSSYNSPLHF. CDR3 DNA: TGTGCCAGCAGTTACGAAAGTAGCTCCTATAATTCACCCCTCCACTTT.

The chain links TRBV18 to TRBJ2-6; 7 bases are shared with TRBD1. From germline, CDR1 is KGHSH and CDR2 LQKENI. J lost 1 base, V lost 6 bases, and 15 bases had no gene match. The CDR3 has 19 residues. The CDR3 region has the DNA TGTGCCAGCTCCCCTTCCTGGACAGGAGGATTTTCTGGGGCCAACGTCCTGACTTTC. Its protein is CASSPSWTGGFSGANVLTF.

The V gene is TRBV2, the J gene TRBJ1-2; D is undetermined. CDR1 SNHLY and CDR2 FYNNEI come from the germline V gene. This CDR3 region has 12 residues. Trimming took off 3 bases at V and 2 bases at J, with 4 bases between the two ends. CDR3 in DNA: TGTGCCAGCAGTGACAGAAACTATGGCTACACCTTC. Its translation is CASSDRNYGYTF.